Presented here are 27 T cell receptor beta chains from one specimen sequenced in a study of T cell clones after liver transplantation (dated by TCRdb to between 2018 and 2021). Receptor amplification or capture employed the immunoSEQ multiplex PCR assay. The clones in this table, taken by TCRdb from immuneACCESS, are in-frame only. Not every clone is retained; where verified, under half of the shortfall comes from an unresolved V gene, and the cause of the rest is unknown. This sample is represented by more than 65,000 clones; about 88% of them were singletons. 2.7% of the sample lies in the top ten. The sample's time point, from its label and the paper: pre-transplant. The sample here was CD4+ T cells from blood, taken before liver transplant. The receptors were sampled from a human donor who received a liver transplant.

The chain uses TRBV19 and TRBJ1-1, with unresolved D. The CDR3 consists of 15 residues. Trimming pared 1 base from V and 0 bases from J, leaving 9 bases between. Per the germline V gene, CDR1 is LNHDA and CDR2 is SQIVND (reference sequence). In nucleotides, the CDR3 is TGTGCCAGTAGTATAGTTTCCGGGCTGAACACTGAAGCTTTCTTT. Translating it yields CASSIVSGLNTEAFF. Full variable domain (remainder filled in from reference TRBV19 and TRBJ1-1): DGGITQSPKYLFRKEGQNVTLSCEQNLNHDAMYWYRQDPGQGLRLIYYSQIVNDFQKGDIAEGYSVSREKKESFPLTVTSAQKNPTAFYLCASSIVSGLNTEAFFGQGTRLTVV.

The chain carries TRBV5-1 and TRBJ1-4, with TRBD1 identical over 9 bases. After removal of 6 bases from V and 2 bases from J, the junction contained 5 bases not matched to a gene. The CDR3 extends over 15 amino acids. CDR1 is SGHRS, CDR2 YFSETQ, per germline. The CDR3 coding sequence is TGCGCCAGCACGCCACAGGGGGCGACTAATGAAAAACTGTTTTTT. Protein product: CASTPQGATNEKLFF.

The V call is TRBV7-2, the J call TRBJ2-7; TRBD1 matches 8 bases. The CDR3 is made up of 14 amino acids. The germline V gene encodes CDR1 SGHTA and CDR2 FQGNSA. The junction had 8 bases not matched to a gene; V was cut back by 6 bases and J by 4 bases. The CDR3 spells CASSSGGAAYEQYF. The CDR3 nucleotides are TGTGCCAGCAGTTCAGGGGGCGCGGCGTACGAGCAGTACTTC.

The CDR3 nucleotides read TGTGCCAGCAGCGTGGCCTCCGGGACCAACCCACGGGGCTACACCTTC. Translated, it gives CASSVASGTNPRGYTF. This chain uses TRBV9 with TRBJ1-2, with D possibly TRBD1 on 5 matching bases. Germline-derived CDR1 and CDR2 are SGDLS and YYNGEE. The CDR3 covers 16 residues. Between the trimmed V and J ends, which lost 2 bases and 8 bases, there was a span of 22 bases.

J is TRBJ2-7 and V is TRBV7-8, with 8 bases identical to TRBD1. The germline V gene has CDR1 SGHVS and CDR2 FQNEAQ. CDR3 length equals 15 residues. Trimming took 1 base from V and 7 from J; bases not matched to a gene: 9. The CDR3 coding sequence is TGTGCCAGCAGCTTAGAACGGGCAGGGGGCAGGGAGCAGTACTTC. This codes for CASSLERAGGREQYF.

J is TRBJ1-2 and V is TRBV27, with 9 nucleotides matching TRBD1. Losses at the gene ends were 5 bases for V and 5 bases for J; bases not matched to a gene: 3. Germline CDR1 is MNHEY and CDR2 is SMNVEV (reference sequence). The CDR3 is made up of 13 amino acids. As DNA, the CDR3 is TGTGCCAGCAGTCAAGGGACAGGGTATGGCTACACCTTC. As protein: CASSQGTGYGYTF.

This chain links TRBV2 with TRBJ1-1; TRBD1 is a possible D gene (6 bases). The CDR3 is made up of 13 amino acids. The germline V gene encodes CDR1 SNHLY and CDR2 FYNNEI. Trimming took 8 bases from V and 1 from J, leaving 11 bases between them. In DNA form, the CDR3 reads TGTGCCAGCGAACTGGACAGGAACACTGAAGCTTTCTTT. Protein sequence: CASELDRNTEAFF.

The chain couples TRBV9 to TRBJ2-5, with 9 bases matching TRBD2. The junction had 8 bases not matched to a gene; V was cut back by 4 bases and J by 1 base. Germline assignment: CDR1 SGDLS and CDR2 YYNGEE. This CDR3 spans 16 amino acids. CDR3 bases: TGTGCCAGCAGCATCTTAGCGGGAGAGCCCCAAGAGACCCAGTACTTC. As protein: CASSILAGEPQETQYF.

The chain carries TRBV29-1 and TRBJ2-1; D gene ambiguous. This CDR3 is built from 12 residues. CDR1 and CDR2 from the germline V gene are SQVTM and ANQGSEA. Trimming left V 1 base short and J 7 bases short, with 8 bases between. The CDR3 nucleotides read TGCAGCGTTGAAGTCCCGGAGAATGAGCAGTTCTTC. This gives the protein CSVEVPENEQFF.

This chain joins TRBV18 and TRBJ2-7; D not resolved. Germline V gene data show CDR1 as KGHSH and CDR2 as LQKENI. The CDR3 covers 13 residues. V shed 2 bases and J shed 5 bases, with 10 bases lying between them. CDR3 in amino acids: CASSPAPADEQYF. DNA for the CDR3: TGTGCCAGCTCACCAGCCCCGGCAGACGAGCAGTACTTC.

The rearrangement joins TRBV5-1 to TRBJ2-7; TRBD2 aligns across 8 bases. The CDR3 extends over 16 amino acids. The germline CDR1 and CDR2 sequences are SGHRS and YFSETQ. The V segment lost 4 bases and the J segment 1 base; nucleotides outside the gene matches: 10. This chain's CDR3 is CASSGATSGISYEQYF. The CDR3 nucleotides are TGCGCCAGCAGCGGGGCAACTAGCGGAATATCCTACGAGCAGTACTTC.

The chain is built from TRBV7-2 and TRBJ1-2; D not certain. The V and J ends lost 5 bases and 1 base respectively, with 8 bases between them. CDR3 length equals 13 residues. Germline V gene data show CDR1 as SGHTA and CDR2 as FQGNSA. The CDR3 sequence: CASSPRFNYGYTF. CDR3 in DNA: TGTGCCAGCAGCCCACGATTTAACTATGGCTACACCTTC.

This chain uses TRBV7-9 with TRBJ1-5, with a tentative D call TRBD1 (5 bases). Germline V gene data show CDR1 as SEHNR and CDR2 as FQNEAQ (reference sequence). V lost 6 bases to trimming and J lost 2 bases, with 20 bases between them. The CDR3 contains 17 residues. The CDR3 DNA reads TGTGCCAGCAGTCAAGAGCAGGGAATGGTGGGCAATCAGCCCCAGCATTTT. Translated: CASSQEQGMVGNQPQHF.

V is TRBV29-1 and J is TRBJ2-7, with TRBD1 identical over 8 bases. Germline V gene data show CDR1 as SQVTM and CDR2 as ANQGSEA. The CDR3 spans 12 residues. V lost 7 bases to trimming and J lost 4 bases; unmatched junction nucleotides: 6. The CDR3 DNA reads as TGCAGCGCCAAGGACAGGGAGTACGAGCAGTACTTC. This sequence encodes CSAKDREYEQYF.

J is TRBJ2-7 and V is TRBV28; tentatively, D is TRBD2 (5 bases). CDR1 is MDHEN and CDR2 is SYDVKM in the germline V gene. This CDR3 region has 15 residues. The V end lost 8 bases, the J end lost 2 bases, and 19 bases lay between the germline ends. The DNA of the CDR3 is TGTGCCAGCCGTCGCTCGGGAAGCCTTACCTACGAGCAGTACTTC. Amino acid sequence: CASRRSGSLTYEQYF.

The rearrangement links TRBV30 to TRBJ2-3; maybe TRBD2 (7 bases). Germline V gene data show CDR1 as GTSNPN and CDR2 as SVGIG (reference sequence). The V and J ends lost 5 bases and 4 bases respectively, with 13 bases between them. The CDR3 length is 13 residues. For the CDR3, the DNA is TGTGCCTGGGCCGGGGGGCGGGCAGATACGCAGTATTTT. Its translation is CAWAGGRADTQYF.

The chain employs TRBV11-3 and TRBJ1-2, with D tentatively TRBD1 (6 bases). The V gene lost 2 bases and the J gene lost 9 bases, with 13 bases spanning the gap. This CDR3 spans 13 amino acids. CDR1 is SGHNT, CDR2 YENEEA, per germline. In DNA, the CDR3 is TGTGCCAGCAGCTTAACCGGGACACGAAGCTACACCTTC. Protein sequence: CASSLTGTRSYTF.

This clone was counted a single time. The chain is built from TRBV4-1 and TRBJ2-4; TRBD2 matches at 12 bases. V gave up 0 bases and J gave up 6 bases; unmatched junction bases: 9. The germline gives CDR1 MGHRA, CDR2 YSYEKL. The CDR3 runs 18 residues. CDR3 DNA: TGCGCCAGCAGCCAAGATGAGGCTAGCGGGGGGGGACGAAACATTCAGTACTTC. This encodes CASSQDEASGGGRNIQYF.

The chain employs TRBV6-7 and TRBJ2-3; 8 bases align to TRBD2. TRBV6-7 is assigned to the ORF class and has an uncertain function. V lost 2 bases, J lost 1 base, and 11 bases stayed unmatched. The CDR3 is made up of 18 amino acids. The CDR3 nucleotides read TGTGCCAGCAGTTACGGTGGGTGGAGCGGGAGCGGCACAGATACGCAGTATTTT. It encodes CASSYGGWSGSGTDTQYF.

The chain carries TRBV19 and TRBJ1-2, with D perhaps matching TRBD1 (5 bases). The CDR3 loop spans 13 amino acids. The V gene lost 7 bases and the J gene lost 8 bases, with 17 bases spanning the gap. Per the germline V gene, CDR1 is LNHDA and CDR2 is SQIVND (reference sequence). For the CDR3, the DNA is TGTGCCAGTACCAGGCCGGGGGAATCAGGCTACACCTTC. Its protein is CASTRPGESGYTF.

The V call is TRBV5-6, the J call TRBJ1-4; D is uncertain. Trimming took off 4 bases at V and 6 bases at J, with 7 bases between the two ends. Germline CDR1 and CDR2: SGHDT and YYEEEE. The CDR3 covers 12 residues. The CDR3 sequence: CASSHGDEKLFF. The CDR3 nucleotides are TGTGCCAGCAGCCACGGCGATGAAAAACTGTTTTTT.

The sample holds one count of this clone. The V gene is TRBV27, the J gene TRBJ2-4; a weak D match, TRBD1 (5 bases). The CDR3 runs to 14 residues. Trimming cost V 1 base and J 5 bases, with 9 bases left between them. Germline CDR1 MNHEY, CDR2 SMNVEV (reference sequence). The CDR3 coding sequence is TGTGCCAGCAGTTTATTAGGGGTTCAAAACATTCAGTACTTC. Residues: CASSLLGVQNIQYF.

J is TRBJ2-5 and V is TRBV5-1; D may match TRBD1 or TRBD2 (7 bases each). Trimming pared 3 bases from V and 4 bases from J, leaving 13 bases between. Germline lookup yields CDR1 SGHRS and CDR2 YFSETQ. The CDR3 sequence is 14 residues long. Here the CDR3 DNA reads TGCGCCAGCAGCTCCCAGGGGGGGGGAGAGACCCAGTACTTC. Encoded protein: CASSSQGGGETQYF.

This chain links TRBV5-4 with TRBJ2-2, with no clear D. Germline-derived CDR1 and CDR2 are SGHNT and YYREEE (reference sequence). The CDR3 extends over 14 amino acids. V was trimmed by 2 bases and J by 1 base, leaving 6 bases between them. This CDR3 reads CASSLVKNTGELFF. In nucleotides, the CDR3 is TGTGCCAGCAGCTTAGTCAAGAACACCGGGGAGCTGTTTTTT. The whole variable domain, filled in from reference TRBV5-4 and TRBJ2-2, reads ETGVTQSPTHLIKTRGQQVTLRCSSQSGHNTVSWYQQALGQGPQFIFQYYREEENGRGNFPPRFSGLQFPNYSSELNVNALELDDSALYLCASSLVKNTGELFFGEGSRLTVL.

V is TRBV9 and J is TRBJ1-1; D is perhaps TRBD1 (6 bases). CDR1 SGDLS and CDR2 YYNGEE come from the germline V gene. Trimming took 0 bases from V and 2 from J, leaving 8 bases between them. This CDR3 contains 14 residues. Here the CDR3 DNA reads TGTGCCAGCAGCGTAGGACAGGATAACACTGAAGCTTTCTTT. Amino acid sequence: CASSVGQDNTEAFF.

The chain employs TRBV7-8 and TRBJ2-3; 9 bases map to TRBD1. CDR3 size: 17 residues. CDR1 and CDR2 from the germline V gene are SGHVS and FQNEAQ. V gave up 1 base and J gave up 2 bases; unmatched junction bases: 7. The CDR3 DNA sequence: TGTGCCAGCAGCTTAGGAATGGGACAGGGTTACACAGATACGCAGTATTTT. Protein: CASSLGMGQGYTDTQYF.

CDR3 coding DNA: TGTGCCAGCAGTGTGAGGGGCGAGGAGACCCAGTACTTC. It translates to CASSVRGEETQYF. The V gene is TRBV27, the J gene TRBJ2-5; D is perhaps TRBD1 or TRBD2 (5 bases each). V was pared by 5 bases and J by 5 bases, with 12 bases between. The CDR3 loop spans 13 amino acids. Germline-derived CDR1 and CDR2 are MNHEY and SMNVEV (reference sequence).